The clone carrying this T cell receptor beta chain occurred many times. Its cognate antigen is unknown. The entry originates in a study of T cells in Graves' hyperthyroidism and ophthalmopathy. Study in general: Peripheral blood sampling occurred at initial diagnosis, before any treatment.

Amplified TCR beta CDR3 regions came from RNA transcripts. With the HTBI primer set, the TCR CDR3 went through a first round of RT-PCR. TCRdb passed the multiplex PCR reads through MiXCR, listing each CDR3 protein once. The sample lists about 500,000 distinct CDR3 sequences, over 15% occurring once. The CDR3 length is 13 residues. With 4 bases clipped from V and 6 bases from J, the junction kept 6 bases outside the gene matches. The germline V gene encodes CDR1 GTSNPN and CDR2 SVGIG (reference sequence). The study, taken as a whole, reports: The blood repertoire included most of the expanded thyroid clonotypes above 0.001.

Participants, patients aged 18 to 65, had newly diagnosed hyperthyroidism with a duration under 2 months. Each diagnosis was grounded in clinical symptoms, serum thyroxine and TRAb, thyroid ultrasound, and orbital computed tomography. The TCR was taken from a woman younger than 30 with Graves' hyperthyroidism. The V gene is TRBV30, the J gene TRBJ1-5; 7 bases align to TRBD1. The specimen was blood. The CDR3 reads CAWTLDRSQPQHF. Here the CDR3 DNA reads TGTGCCTGGACCCTGGACAGGAGTCAGCCCCAGCATTTT.